Included here is one T cell receptor beta chain sequence, with context. The antigen this receptor binds is unknown. Base qualities are not provided; no much larger clone lies one nucleotide away. The CDR3 sequence holds 14 residues, the cysteine and phenylalanine included. Only the CDR3 region is kept as DNA, spanning 42 bases read in frame from base 1. Per the germline V gene, ENHRY is the CDR1 and SYGVKD is the CDR2. For this chain, trimming is 4 bases at the V end and 6 bases at the J end, and the number of junction bases without a gene match is 6. The immunoSEQ Assay, a bias-controlled multiplex PCR, was used to amplify TCRbeta CDR3 regions from genomic DNA. As for the authors' bioinformatics: The number of nucleated cells in each sample was estimated by amplification of reference gene primers within the assay. To quantify the absolute abundance of each unique TCRbeta CDR3 rearrangement, sequence reads were collapsed and filtered. For each sample, productive Simpson clonality was calculated by taking the square root of Simpson's diversity index across productive rearrangements. This immuneACCESS table, as held by TCRdb, lists in-frame sequences with V and J called but not all clones. Of the missing ones, under half trace to an unresolved V gene in checked studies; the others have no known cause. V and J calls and clone size are copied from that table; D and trimming were computed from the DNA. This sample is represented by some 38,000 clones; approximately 78% of them were singletons. In total, the top ten clones hold 9% to 10% of the sample.

Collaborating institutions collected whole blood in K2EDTA tubes following their own protocols. For TCRbeta analysis, collaborators shipped samples as frozen whole blood, isolated PBMCs, or DNA extracted from either of those sample types. The sample originates from a study of blood T cell repertoires in COVID-19 (TCRdb year 2020). Concerning the study at large: Samples from collaborators originated in the United States, Italy and Spain and spanned both the acute and convalescent phases of COVID-19. The material from the prospective study consisted of cDNA or gDNA derived from T cells, B-cell-depleted T cells, or PBMCs. Subjects who had been exposed to COVID-19, were actively infected with it, or had recovered from it provided the deeply sampled blood TCRbeta repertoires that made up the dataset. The repertoires were made available in a free public database intended to serve as a resource for research on the immune response to SARS-CoV-2. The samples were drawn from two sources: the first 160 participants of the ongoing ImmuneRACE study, and 1,254 subjects contributed by 6 global collaborators. Nearly every sample came with metadata listing a de-identified subject ID, COVID-19 status, age in years and sex. HLA class I and class II types, where available, came from metadata supplied by the sample provider rather than from assay-based typing. General conclusions and limits of the study: Clinical and demographic metadata were provided uncurated, with the amount varying by source and participant.

The sequenced material came from peripheral blood. The rearrangement joined TRBV10-3 to TRBJ2-1, with 7 bases aligning to TRBD2. The receptor's source is a man in his 60s in a cohort sampled during active COVID-19. The CDR3 protein sequence reads: CAISASGGTNEQFF. The nucleotide sequence reads TGTGCCATCAGTGCCTCCGGGGGGACCAATGAGCAGTTCTTC.